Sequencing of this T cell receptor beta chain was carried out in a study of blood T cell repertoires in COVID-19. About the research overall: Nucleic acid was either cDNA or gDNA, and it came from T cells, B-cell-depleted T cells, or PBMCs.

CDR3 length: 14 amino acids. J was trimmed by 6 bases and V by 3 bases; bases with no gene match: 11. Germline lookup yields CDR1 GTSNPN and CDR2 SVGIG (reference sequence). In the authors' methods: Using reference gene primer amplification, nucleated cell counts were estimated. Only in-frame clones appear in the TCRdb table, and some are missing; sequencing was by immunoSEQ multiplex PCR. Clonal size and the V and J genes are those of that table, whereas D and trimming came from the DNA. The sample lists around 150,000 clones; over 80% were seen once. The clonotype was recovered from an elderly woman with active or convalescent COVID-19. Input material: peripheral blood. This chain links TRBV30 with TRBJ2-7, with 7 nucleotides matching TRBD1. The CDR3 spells CAWREGQLTGEQYF. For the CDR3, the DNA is TGTGCCTGGAGAGAGGGACAGTTGACGGGCGAGCAGTACTTC.